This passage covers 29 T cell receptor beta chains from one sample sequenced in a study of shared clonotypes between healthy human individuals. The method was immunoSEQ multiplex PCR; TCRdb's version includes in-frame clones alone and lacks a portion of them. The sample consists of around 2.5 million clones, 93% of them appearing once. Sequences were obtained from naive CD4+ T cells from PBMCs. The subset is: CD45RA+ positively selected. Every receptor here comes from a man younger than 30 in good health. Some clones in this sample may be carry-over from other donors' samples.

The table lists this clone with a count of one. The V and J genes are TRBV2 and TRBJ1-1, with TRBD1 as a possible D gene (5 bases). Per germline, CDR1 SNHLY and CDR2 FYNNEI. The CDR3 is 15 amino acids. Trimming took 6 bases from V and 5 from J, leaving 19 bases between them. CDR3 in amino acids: CASRGGKPSGTEAFF. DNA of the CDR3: TGTGCCAGCAGGGGGGGAAAACCCTCAGGGACTGAAGCTTTCTTT.

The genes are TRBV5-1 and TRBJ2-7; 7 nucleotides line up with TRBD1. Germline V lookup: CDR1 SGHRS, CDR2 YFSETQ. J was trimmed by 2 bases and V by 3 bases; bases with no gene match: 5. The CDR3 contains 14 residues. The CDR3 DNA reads TGCGCCAGCAGCTCTGGGACAGTTACCTACGAGCAGTACTTC. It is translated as CASSSGTVTYEQYF.

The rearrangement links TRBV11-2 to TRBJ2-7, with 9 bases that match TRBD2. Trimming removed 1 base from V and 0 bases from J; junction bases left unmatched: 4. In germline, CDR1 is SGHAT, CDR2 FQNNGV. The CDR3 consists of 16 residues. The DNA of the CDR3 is TGTGCCAGCAGCTTAGGGCTAGCGGGGACCTCCTACGAGCAGTACTTC. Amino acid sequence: CASSLGLAGTSYEQYF.

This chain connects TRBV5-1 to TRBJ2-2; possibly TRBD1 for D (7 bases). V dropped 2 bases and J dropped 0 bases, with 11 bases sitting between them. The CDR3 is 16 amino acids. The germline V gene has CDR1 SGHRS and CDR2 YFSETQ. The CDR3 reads CASSLQGRSNTGELFF. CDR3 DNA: TGCGCCAGCAGCTTACAGGGGAGGTCGAACACCGGGGAGCTGTTTTTT.

The CDR3 is CASSLRGNEQFF. Here the CDR3 DNA reads TGTGCCAGCAGCTTACGAGGAAATGAGCAGTTCTTC. This sequence joins TRBV7-9 and TRBJ2-1, with no clear D. The germline V and J ends were trimmed by 2 bases and 7 bases, with 6 bases remaining between them. The CDR3 spans 12 residues. Per germline, CDR1 SEHNR and CDR2 FQNEAQ (reference sequence).

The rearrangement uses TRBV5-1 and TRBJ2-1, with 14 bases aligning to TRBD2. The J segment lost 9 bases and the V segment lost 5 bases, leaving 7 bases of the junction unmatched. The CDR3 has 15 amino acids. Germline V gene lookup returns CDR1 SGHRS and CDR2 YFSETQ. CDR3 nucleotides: TGCGCCAGCAGACAGGGACTAGCGGGAGACGTTGAGCAGTTCTTC. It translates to CASRQGLAGDVEQFF. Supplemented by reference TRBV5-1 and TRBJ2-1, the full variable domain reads KAGVTQTPRYLIKTRGQQVTLSCSPISGHRSVSWYQQTPGQGLQFLFEYFSETQRNKGNFPGRFSGRQFSNSRSEMNVSTLELGDSALYLCASRQGLAGDVEQFFGPGTRLTVL.

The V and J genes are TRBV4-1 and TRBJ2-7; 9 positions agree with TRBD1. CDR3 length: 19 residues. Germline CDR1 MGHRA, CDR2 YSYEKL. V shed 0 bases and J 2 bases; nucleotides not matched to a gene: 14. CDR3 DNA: TGCGCCAGCAGCCAAGATGGGACAGGGTCAAGGTTTTATCCCTACGAGCAGTACTTC. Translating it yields CASSQDGTGSRFYPYEQYF.

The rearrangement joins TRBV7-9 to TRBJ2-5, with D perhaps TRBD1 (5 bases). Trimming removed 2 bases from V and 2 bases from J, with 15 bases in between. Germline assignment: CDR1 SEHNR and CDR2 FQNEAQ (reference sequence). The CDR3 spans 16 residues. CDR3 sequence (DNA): TGTGCCAGCAGCTTATCTCTAACTGGGGCACAAGAGACCCAGTACTTC. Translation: CASSLSLTGAQETQYF.

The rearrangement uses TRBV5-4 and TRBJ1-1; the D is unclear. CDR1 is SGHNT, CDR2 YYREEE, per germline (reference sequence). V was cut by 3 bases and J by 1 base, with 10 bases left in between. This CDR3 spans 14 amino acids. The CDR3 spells CASSSRTANTEAFF. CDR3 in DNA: TGTGCCAGCAGCTCCCGGACCGCGAACACTGAAGCTTTCTTT.

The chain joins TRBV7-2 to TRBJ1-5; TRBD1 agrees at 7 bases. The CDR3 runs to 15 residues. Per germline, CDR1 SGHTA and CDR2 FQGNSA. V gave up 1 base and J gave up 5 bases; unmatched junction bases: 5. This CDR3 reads CASSLGGGGDQPQHF. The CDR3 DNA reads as TGTGCCAGCAGCTTAGGTGGAGGGGGCGATCAGCCCCAGCATTTT.

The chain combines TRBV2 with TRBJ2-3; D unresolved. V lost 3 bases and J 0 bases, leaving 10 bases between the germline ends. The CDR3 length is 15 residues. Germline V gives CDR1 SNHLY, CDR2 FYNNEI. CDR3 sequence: CASSERRSSTDTQYF. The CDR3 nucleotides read TGTGCCAGCAGTGAGCGGCGGAGTAGCACAGATACGCAGTATTTT.

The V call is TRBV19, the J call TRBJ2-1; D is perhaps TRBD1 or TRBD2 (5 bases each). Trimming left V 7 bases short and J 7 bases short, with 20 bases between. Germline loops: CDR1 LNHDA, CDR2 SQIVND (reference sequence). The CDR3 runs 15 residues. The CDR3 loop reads CASNSGRLPTNEQFF. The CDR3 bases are TGTGCCAGTAACTCGGGACGCCTGCCGACTAATGAGCAGTTCTTC. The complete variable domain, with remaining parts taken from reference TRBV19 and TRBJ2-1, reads DGGITQSPKYLFRKEGQNVTLSCEQNLNHDAMYWYRQDPGQGLRLIYYSQIVNDFQKGDIAEGYSVSREKKESFPLTVTSAQKNPTAFYLCASNSGRLPTNEQFFGPGTRLTVL.

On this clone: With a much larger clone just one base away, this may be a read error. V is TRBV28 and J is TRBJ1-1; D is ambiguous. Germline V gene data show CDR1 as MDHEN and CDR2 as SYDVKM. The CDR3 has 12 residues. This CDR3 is CASSLLNSEAFF. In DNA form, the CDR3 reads TGTGCCAGCAGTTTATTGAACAGTGAAGCTTTCTTT.

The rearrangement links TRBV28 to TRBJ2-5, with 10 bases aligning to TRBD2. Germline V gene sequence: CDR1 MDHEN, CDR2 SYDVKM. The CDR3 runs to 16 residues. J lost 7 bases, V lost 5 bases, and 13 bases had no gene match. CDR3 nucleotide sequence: TGTGCCAGCAGTACCCCAGCGGGAGGGCCGGACGGGACCCAGTACTTC. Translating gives CASSTPAGGPDGTQYF. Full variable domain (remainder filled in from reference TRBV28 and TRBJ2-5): DVKVTQSSRYLVKRTGEKVFLECVQDMDHENMFWYRQDPGLGLRLIYFSYDVKMKEKGDIPEGYSVSREKKERFSLILESASTNQTSMYLCASSTPAGGPDGTQYFGPGTRLLVL.

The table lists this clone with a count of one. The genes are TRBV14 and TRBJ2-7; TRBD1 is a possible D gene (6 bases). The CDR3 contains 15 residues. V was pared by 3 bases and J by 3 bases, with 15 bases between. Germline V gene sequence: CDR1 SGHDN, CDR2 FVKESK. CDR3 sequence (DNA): TGTGCCAGCAGCCAGACAATCGGACAGAGCTACGAGCAGTACTTC. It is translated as CASSQTIGQSYEQYF.

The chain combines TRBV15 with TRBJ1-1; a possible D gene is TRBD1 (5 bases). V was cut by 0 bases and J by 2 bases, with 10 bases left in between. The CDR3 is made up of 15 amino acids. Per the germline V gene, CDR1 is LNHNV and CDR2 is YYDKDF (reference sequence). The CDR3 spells CATSRERRENTEAFF. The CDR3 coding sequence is TGTGCCACCAGCAGAGAGCGCAGGGAAAACACTGAAGCTTTCTTT.

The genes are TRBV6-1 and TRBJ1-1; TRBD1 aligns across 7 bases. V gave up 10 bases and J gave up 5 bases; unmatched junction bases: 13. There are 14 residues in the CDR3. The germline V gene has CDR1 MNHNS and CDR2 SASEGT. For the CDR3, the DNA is TGTGCCATTCCTTGGTACAGGGGAGGTACTGAAGCTTTCTTT. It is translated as CAIPWYRGGTEAFF.

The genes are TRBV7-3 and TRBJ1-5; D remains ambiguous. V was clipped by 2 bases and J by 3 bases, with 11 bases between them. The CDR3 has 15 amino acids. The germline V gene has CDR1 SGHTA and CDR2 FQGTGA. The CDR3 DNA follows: TGTGCCAGCAGCTTAGAAGTAGCTGCCAATCAGCCCCAGCATTTT. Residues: CASSLEVAANQPQHF. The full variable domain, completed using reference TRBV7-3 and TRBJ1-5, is GAGVSQTPSNKVTEKGKYVELRCDPISGHTALYWYRQSLGQGPEFLIYFQGTGAADDSGLPNDRFFAVRPEGSVSTLKIQRTERGDSAVYLCASSLEVAANQPQHFGDGTRLSIL.

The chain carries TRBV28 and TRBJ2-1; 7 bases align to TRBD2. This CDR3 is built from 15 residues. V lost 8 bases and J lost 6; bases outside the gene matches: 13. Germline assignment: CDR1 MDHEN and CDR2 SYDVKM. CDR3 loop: CASLRAGAVGNEQFF. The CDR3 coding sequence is TGTGCCAGCCTCAGGGCGGGAGCTGTTGGCAATGAGCAGTTCTTC. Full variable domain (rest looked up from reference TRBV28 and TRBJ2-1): DVKVTQSSRYLVKRTGEKVFLECVQDMDHENMFWYRQDPGLGLRLIYFSYDVKMKEKGDIPEGYSVSREKKERFSLILESASTNQTSMYLCASLRAGAVGNEQFFGPGTRLTVL.

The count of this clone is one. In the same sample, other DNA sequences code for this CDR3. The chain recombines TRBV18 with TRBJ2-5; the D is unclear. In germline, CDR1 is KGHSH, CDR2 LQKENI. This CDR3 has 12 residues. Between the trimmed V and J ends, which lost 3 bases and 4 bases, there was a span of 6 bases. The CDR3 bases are TGTGCCAGCTCACCGTCTTTAGAGACCCAGTACTTC. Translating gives CASSPSLETQYF.

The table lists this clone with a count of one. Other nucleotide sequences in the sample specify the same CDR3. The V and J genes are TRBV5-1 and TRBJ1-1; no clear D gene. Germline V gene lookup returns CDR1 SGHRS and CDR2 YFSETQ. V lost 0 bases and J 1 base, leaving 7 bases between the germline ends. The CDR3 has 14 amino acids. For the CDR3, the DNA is TGCGCCAGCAGCTTGGACCCCGGGAACACTGAAGCTTTCTTT. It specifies CASSLDPGNTEAFF. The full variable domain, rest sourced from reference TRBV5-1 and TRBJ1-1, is KAGVTQTPRYLIKTRGQQVTLSCSPISGHRSVSWYQQTPGQGLQFLFEYFSETQRNKGNFPGRFSGRQFSNSRSEMNVSTLELGDSALYLCASSLDPGNTEAFFGQGTRLTVV.

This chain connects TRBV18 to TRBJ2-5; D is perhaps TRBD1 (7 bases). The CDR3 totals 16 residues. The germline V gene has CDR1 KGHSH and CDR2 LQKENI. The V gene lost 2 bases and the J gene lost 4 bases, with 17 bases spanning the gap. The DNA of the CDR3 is TGTGCCAGCTCACCAAGAGGAGGGGGCAATGGAGAGACCCAGTACTTC. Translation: CASSPRGGGNGETQYF.

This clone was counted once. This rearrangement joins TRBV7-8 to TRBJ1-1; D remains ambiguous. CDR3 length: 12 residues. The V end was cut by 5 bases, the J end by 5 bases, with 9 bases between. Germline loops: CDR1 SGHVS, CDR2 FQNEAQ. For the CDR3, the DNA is TGTGCCAGCAGCACGCACAGAACTGAAGCTTTCTTT. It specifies CASSTHRTEAFF.

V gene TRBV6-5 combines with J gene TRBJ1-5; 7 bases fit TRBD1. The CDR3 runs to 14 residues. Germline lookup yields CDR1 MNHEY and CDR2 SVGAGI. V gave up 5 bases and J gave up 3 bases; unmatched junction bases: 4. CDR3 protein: CASSPTGVNQPQHF. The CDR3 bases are TGTGCCAGCAGTCCCACAGGGGTCAATCAGCCCCAGCATTTT.

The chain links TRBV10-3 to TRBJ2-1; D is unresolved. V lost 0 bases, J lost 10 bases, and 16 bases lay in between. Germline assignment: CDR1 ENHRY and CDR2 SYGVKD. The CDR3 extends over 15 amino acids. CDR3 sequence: CAISESELGVVEQFF. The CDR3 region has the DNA TGTGCCATCAGTGAGTCGGAGTTAGGAGTCGTCGAGCAGTTCTTC.

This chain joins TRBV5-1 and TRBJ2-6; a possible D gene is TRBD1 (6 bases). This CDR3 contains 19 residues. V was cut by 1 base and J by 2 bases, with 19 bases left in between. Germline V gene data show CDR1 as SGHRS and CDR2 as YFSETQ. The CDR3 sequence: CASSLWGRRGSPGANVLTF. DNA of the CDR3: TGCGCCAGCAGCTTGTGGGGGCGACGAGGTTCCCCTGGGGCCAACGTCCTGACTTTC.

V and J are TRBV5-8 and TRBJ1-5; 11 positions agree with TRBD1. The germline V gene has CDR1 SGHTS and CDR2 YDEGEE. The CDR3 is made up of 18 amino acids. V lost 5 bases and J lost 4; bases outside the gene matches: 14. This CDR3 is CASRLGTGGFGGNQPQHF. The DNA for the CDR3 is TGTGCCAGCAGGCTGGGGACAGGGGGTTTCGGGGGTAATCAGCCCCAGCATTTT.

The CDR3 region is CASSLVYSRTNSPLHF. The CDR3, as DNA: TGTGCCAGCAGTTTAGTGTACAGCCGAACGAATTCACCCCTCCACTTT. This chain joins TRBV28 and TRBJ1-6; D unclear. Looked up from germline, CDR1 is MDHEN and CDR2 is SYDVKM. The CDR3 spans 16 residues. The ends were cut back, 2 bases at V and 7 bases at J, with 15 bases in the middle.

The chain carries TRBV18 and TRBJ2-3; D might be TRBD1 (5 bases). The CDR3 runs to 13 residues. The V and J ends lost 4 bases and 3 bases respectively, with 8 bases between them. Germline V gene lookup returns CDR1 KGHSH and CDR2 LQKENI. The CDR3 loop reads CASSRDRTDTQYF. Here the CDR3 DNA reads TGTGCCAGCTCACGCGACAGAACAGATACGCAGTATTTT.